Presented here are 4 T cell receptor beta chains from one specimen sequenced in a study of blood T cells in healthy people across ages. Alongside a J-beta primer mix, a sample-barcoded 5' primer served in a second PCR lasting about 7 to 12 cycles. TCRdb fed the 5' RACE reads into MiXCR, producing one record per CDR3 protein. The table shows approximately 900,000 distinct CDR3 sequences, with 45% to 50% occurring only once. Input material: blood. All receptors derive from a man aged 25 to 40 in good health.

A few counts support this clonotype. CDR3 residues: CASSLGPGQGNYGYTF. The CDR3 nucleotides read TGTGCCAGCAGCTTAGGGCCGGGACAGGGGAACTATGGCTACACCTTC. The genes are TRBV7-3 and TRBJ1-2; 10 bases are shared with TRBD1. The CDR3 runs to 16 residues. In germline, CDR1 is SGHTA, CDR2 FQGTGA. J lost 2 bases, V lost 2 bases, and 5 bases had no gene match.

The chain uses TRBV5-1 and TRBJ2-2; D uncertain. Germline CDR1 and CDR2: SGHRS and YFSETQ. V shed 4 bases and J shed 7 bases, with 11 bases lying between them. This CDR3 contains 13 residues. The CDR3 nucleotides are TGCGCCAGCAGCCCGGTTCAAGGCGGGGAGCTGTTTTTT. Protein: CASSPVQGGELFF.

A few counts support this clonotype. V gene TRBV10-3 combines with J gene TRBJ1-5; a weak D match, TRBD1 (6 bases). This CDR3 spans 16 amino acids. Trimming stripped 2 bases from V and 6 bases from J, with 17 bases between. Germline loops: CDR1 ENHRY, CDR2 SYGVKD. CDR3 DNA: TGTGCCATCAGTGAGATTGAGGGGGGCTCTGGTCAGCCCCAGCATTTT. Translated, it gives CAISEIEGGSGQPQHF.

Remarks on this clonotype: A much bigger clone sits one base away, suggesting this may be a read error. The chain recombines TRBV7-2 with TRBJ2-3; weak D call: TRBD2 (6 bases). Germline V lookup: CDR1 SGHTA, CDR2 FQGNSA. Trimming stripped 3 bases from V and 3 bases from J, with 16 bases between. The CDR3 runs to 16 residues. CDR3 loop: CASSFHSAGRTDTQYF. The CDR3 DNA follows: TGTGCCAGCAGCTTTCATAGCGCGGGAAGAACAGATACGCAGTATTTT.